This T cell receptor (beta chain) came from a study of neurological immune-mediated disorders. Study-wide results and limits: The absence of shared CDR3 amino acid sequences among expanded clones across subjects suggests private repertoires in all groups. The greatest TCR clonal expansion occurred in HTLV-1-associated myelopathy and the least in multiple sclerosis, which fell below healthy controls.

The CDR3 contains 15 residues. Trimming left V 4 bases short and J 2 bases short, with 10 bases between. Germline CDR1 SGHKS, CDR2 YYEKEE (reference sequence). Where libraries were unsorted, they were derived from 2 million PBMCs stored at -80 degrees C. Using its own MiXCR run on the 5' RACE reads, TCRdb lists one record per CDR3 protein. Of over 65,000 distinct CDR3 sequences in the sample, approximately 9.4% were seen once. This clonotype has at least ten counts. Antigen: not known. The specimen was PBMCs. The chain has TRBV5-5 and TRBJ2-6; D ambiguous. The source is a man over 45 in good health. CDR3 coding DNA: TGTGCCAGCAGCCCCCATTATCCTGGGGCCAACGTCCTGACTTTC. It specifies CASSPHYPGANVLTF.